What follows describes a single TCR beta chain. These data are taken from a study of regulatory T cells in long-lasting Graves disease. iRepertoire HTBI primers and Arm-PCR of CDR3 regions built TCR beta libraries. TCRdb re-derived calls from the multiplex PCR reads in MiXCR, one entry per CDR3 protein. This sample yields 300,000 to 500,000 distinct CDR3 sequences, of which around 21% are seen a single time; around 21% belongs to the top ten. Time point of the sample: persistent/refractory GD, antithyroid drugs over 5 years with positive TRAb. Generation of the TCR library employed RNA extracted from PBMCs. The CDR3 loop spans 17 amino acids. The germline CDR1 and CDR2 sequences are LGHNA and YSLEER. The V end was cut by 0 bases, the J end by 1 base, with 12 bases between.

The chain combines TRBV4-3 with TRBJ2-2; D tentatively reads TRBD1 or TRBD2 (5 bases each). This sequence was found in a female donor with Graves disease. Sequences were derived from peripheral blood mononuclear cells (PBMCs), sampled when the disease was refractory, from a patient treated with antithyroid drugs. The CDR3 DNA follows: TGCGCCAGCAGCCAAGATGGGGGTACAGTGAACACCGGGGAGCTGTTTTTT. It is translated as CASSQDGGTVNTGELFF.